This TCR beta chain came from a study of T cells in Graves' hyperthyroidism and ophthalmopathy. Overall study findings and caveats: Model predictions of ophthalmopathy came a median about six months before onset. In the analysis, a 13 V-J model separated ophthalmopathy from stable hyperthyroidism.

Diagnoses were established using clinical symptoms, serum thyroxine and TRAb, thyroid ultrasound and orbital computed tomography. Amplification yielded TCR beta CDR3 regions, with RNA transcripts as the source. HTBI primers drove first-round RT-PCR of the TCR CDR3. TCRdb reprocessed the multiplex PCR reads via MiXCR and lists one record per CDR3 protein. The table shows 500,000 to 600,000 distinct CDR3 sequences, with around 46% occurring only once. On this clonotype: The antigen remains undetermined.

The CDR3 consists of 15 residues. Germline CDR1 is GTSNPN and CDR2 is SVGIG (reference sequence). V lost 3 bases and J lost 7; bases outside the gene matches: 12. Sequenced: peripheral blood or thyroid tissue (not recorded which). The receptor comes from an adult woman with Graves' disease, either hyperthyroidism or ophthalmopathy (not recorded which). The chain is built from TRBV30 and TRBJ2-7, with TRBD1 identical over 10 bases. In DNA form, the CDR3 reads TGTGCCTGGAGGACGGGGACAGGGGACTCCTCGGAGCAGTACTTC. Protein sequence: CAWRTGTGDSSEQYF. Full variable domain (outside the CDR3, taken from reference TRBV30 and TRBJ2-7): SQTIHQWPATLVQPVGSPLSLECTVEGTSNPNLYWYRQAAGRGLQLLFYSVGIGQISSEVPQNLSASRPQDRQFILSSKKLLLSDSGFYLCAWRTGTGDSSEQYFGPGTRLTVT.